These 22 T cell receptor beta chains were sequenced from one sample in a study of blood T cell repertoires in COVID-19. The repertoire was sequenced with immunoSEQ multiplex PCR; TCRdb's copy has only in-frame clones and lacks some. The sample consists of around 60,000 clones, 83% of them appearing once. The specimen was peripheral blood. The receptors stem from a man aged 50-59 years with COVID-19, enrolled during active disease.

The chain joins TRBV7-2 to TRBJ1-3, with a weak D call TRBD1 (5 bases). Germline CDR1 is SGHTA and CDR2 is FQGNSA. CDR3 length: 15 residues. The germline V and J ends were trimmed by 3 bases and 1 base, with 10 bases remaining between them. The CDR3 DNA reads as TGTGCCAGCAGCTTTCCAGGGTCATCTGGAAACACCATATATTTT. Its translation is CASSFPGSSGNTIYF.

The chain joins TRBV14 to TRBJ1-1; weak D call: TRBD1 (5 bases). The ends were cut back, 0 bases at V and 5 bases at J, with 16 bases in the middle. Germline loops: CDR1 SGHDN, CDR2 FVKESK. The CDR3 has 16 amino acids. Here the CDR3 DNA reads TGTGCCAGCAGCCAAGATCTTTTGGGGCCGAGGACTGAAGCTTTCTTT. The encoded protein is CASSQDLLGPRTEAFF.

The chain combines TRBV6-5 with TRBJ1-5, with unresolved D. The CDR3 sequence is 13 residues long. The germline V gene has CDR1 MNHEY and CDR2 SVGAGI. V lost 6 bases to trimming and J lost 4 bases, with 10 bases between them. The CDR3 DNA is TGTGCCAGCAGGGTATCCGGGAATCAGCCCCAGCATTTT. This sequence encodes CASRVSGNQPQHF.

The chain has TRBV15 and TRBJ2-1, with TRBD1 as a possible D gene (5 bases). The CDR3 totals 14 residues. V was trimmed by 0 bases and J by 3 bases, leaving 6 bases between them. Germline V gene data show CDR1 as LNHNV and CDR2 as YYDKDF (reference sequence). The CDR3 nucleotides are TGTGCCACCAGCAGAGATAGGGGCTACAATGAGCAGTTCTTC. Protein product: CATSRDRGYNEQFF.

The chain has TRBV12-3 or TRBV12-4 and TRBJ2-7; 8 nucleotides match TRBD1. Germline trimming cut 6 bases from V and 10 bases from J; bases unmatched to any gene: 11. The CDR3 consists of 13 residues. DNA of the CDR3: TGTGCCAGCAGCCTCGACAGGGGCGACTTTCAGTACTTC. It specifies CASSLDRGDFQYF.

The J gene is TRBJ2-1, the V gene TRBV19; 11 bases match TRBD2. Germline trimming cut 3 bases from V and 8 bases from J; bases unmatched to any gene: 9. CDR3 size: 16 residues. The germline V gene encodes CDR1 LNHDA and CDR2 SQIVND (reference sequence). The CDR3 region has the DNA TGTGCCAGTAGTATGCTAGCGGGAGGCTTTATGGATGAGCAGTTCTTC. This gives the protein CASSMLAGGFMDEQFF.

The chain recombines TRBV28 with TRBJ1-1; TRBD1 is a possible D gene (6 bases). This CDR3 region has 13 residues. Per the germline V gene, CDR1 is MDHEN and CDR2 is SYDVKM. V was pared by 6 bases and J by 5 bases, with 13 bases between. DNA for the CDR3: TGTGCCAGCAGGCCGGGACACCAAACTGAAGCTTTCTTT. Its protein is CASRPGHQTEAFF.

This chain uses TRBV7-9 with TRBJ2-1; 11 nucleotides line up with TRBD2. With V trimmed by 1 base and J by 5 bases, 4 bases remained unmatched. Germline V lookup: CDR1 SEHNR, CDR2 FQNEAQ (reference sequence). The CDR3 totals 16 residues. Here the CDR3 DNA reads TGTGCCAGCAGCTTAGGTAGCGGGAGGGTTGACAATGAGCAGTTCTTC. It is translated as CASSLGSGRVDNEQFF. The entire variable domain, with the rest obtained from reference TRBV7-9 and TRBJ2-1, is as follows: DTGVSQNPRHKITKRGQNVTFRCDPISEHNRLYWYRQTLGQGPEFLTYFQNEAQLEKSRLLSDRFSAERPKGSFSTLEIQRTEQGDSAMYLCASSLGSGRVDNEQFFGPGTRLTVL.

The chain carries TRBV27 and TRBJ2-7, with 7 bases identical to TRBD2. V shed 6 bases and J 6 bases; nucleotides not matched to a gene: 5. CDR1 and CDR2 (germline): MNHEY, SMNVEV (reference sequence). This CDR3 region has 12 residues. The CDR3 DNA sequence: TGTGCCAGCAGCCAGGGAGGGCGCGAGCAGTACTTC. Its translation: CASSQGGREQYF.

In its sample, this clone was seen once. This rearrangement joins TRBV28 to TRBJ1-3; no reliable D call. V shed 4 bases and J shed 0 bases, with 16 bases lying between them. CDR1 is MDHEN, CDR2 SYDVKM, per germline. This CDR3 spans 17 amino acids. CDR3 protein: CASSSRRRVSSGNTIYF. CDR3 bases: TGTGCCAGCAGTTCTCGGCGGAGAGTAAGCTCTGGAAACACCATATATTTT.

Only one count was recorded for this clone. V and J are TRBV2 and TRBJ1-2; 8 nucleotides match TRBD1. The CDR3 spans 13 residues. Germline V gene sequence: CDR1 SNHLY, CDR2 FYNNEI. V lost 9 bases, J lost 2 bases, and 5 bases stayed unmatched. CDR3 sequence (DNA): TGTGCCAGGGCGGACAGGGTAAACTATGGCTACACCTTC. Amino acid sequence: CARADRVNYGYTF.

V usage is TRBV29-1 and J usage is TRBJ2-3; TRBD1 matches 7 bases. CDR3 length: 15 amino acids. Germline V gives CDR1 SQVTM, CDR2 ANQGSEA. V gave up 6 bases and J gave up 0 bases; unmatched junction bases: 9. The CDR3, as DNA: TGCAGCGTCTGGACAGGCGAAACTAGCACAGATACGCAGTATTTT. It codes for CSVWTGETSTDTQYF.

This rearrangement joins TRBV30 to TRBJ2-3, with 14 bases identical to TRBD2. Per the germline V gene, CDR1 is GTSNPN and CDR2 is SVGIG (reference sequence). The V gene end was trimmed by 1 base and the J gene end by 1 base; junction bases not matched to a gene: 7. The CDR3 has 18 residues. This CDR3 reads CAWSAEGLAGAGTDTQYF. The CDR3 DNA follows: TGTGCCTGGAGTGCCGAGGGACTAGCGGGAGCCGGCACAGATACGCAGTATTTT.

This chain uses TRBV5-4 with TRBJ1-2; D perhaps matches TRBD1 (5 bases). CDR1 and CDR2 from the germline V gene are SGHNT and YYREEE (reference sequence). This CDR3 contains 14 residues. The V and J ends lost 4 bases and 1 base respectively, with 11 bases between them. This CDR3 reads CASSLTEDNYGYTF. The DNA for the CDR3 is TGTGCCAGCAGCCTGACAGAGGATAACTATGGCTACACCTTC.

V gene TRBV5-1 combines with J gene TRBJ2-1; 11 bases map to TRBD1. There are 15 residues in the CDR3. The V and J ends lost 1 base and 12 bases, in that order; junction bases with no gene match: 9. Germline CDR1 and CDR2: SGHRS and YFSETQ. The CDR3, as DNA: TGCGCCAGCAGCTTGTCCCGGGACAGGGGGATGGTGCAGTTCTTC. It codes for CASSLSRDRGMVQFF.

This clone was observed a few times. The CDR3 nucleotides are TGCGCCAGCAGGGAGGGGGGGAGTAATTCACCCCTCCACTTT. Translating gives CASREGGSNSPLHF. V gene TRBV5-1 combines with J gene TRBJ1-6; D is perhaps TRBD1 (6 bases). CDR1 is SGHRS, CDR2 YFSETQ, per germline. There are 14 residues in the CDR3. With 5 bases removed from V and 6 bases from J, the gap between germline ends came to 12 bases.

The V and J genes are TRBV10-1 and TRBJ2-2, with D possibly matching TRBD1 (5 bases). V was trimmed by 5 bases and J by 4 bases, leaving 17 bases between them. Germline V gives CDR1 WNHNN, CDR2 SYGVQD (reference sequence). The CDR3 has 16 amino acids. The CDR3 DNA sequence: TGCGCCAGCAGTCATCGACAGCGCACCACCACCGGGGAGCTGTTTTTT. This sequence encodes CASSHRQRTTTGELFF.

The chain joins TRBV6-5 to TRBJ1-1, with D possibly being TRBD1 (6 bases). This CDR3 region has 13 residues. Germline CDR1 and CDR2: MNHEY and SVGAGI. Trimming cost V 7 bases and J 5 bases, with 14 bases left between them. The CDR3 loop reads CASIPGGRTEAFF. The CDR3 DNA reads TGTGCCAGCATTCCGGGGGGCCGGACTGAAGCTTTCTTT.

As DNA, the CDR3 is TGCGCCAGCAGTGAGTCCATTAATCAGCCCCAGCATTTT. It is translated as CASSESINQPQHF. The rearrangement uses TRBV10-1 and TRBJ1-5; unclear D gene. The germline V gene encodes CDR1 WNHNN and CDR2 SYGVQD (reference sequence). There are 13 residues in the CDR3. Between the trimmed V and J ends, which lost 0 bases and 4 bases, there was a span of 4 bases.

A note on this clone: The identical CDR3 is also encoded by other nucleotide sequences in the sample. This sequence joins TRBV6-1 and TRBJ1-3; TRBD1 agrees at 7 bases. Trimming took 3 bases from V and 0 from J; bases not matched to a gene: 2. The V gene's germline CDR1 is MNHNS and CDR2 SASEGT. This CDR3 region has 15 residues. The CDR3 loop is CASSEDRNSGNTIYF. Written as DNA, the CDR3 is TGTGCCAGCAGTGAGGACAGGAACTCTGGAAACACCATATATTTT.

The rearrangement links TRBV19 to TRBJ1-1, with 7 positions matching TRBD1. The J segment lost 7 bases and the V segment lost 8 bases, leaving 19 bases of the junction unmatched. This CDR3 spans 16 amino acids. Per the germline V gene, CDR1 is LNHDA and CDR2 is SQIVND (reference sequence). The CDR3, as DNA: TGTGCCAGTCGCCTCTCAGGGGGACCTACTAGTTTTGAAGCTTTCTTT. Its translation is CASRLSGGPTSFEAFF.

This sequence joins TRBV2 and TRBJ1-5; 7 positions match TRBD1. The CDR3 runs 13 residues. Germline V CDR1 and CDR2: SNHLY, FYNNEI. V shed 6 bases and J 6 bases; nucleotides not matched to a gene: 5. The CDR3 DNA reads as TGTGCCAGCAGAGGACAGGCAGGTCAGCCCCAGCATTTT. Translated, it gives CASRGQAGQPQHF.